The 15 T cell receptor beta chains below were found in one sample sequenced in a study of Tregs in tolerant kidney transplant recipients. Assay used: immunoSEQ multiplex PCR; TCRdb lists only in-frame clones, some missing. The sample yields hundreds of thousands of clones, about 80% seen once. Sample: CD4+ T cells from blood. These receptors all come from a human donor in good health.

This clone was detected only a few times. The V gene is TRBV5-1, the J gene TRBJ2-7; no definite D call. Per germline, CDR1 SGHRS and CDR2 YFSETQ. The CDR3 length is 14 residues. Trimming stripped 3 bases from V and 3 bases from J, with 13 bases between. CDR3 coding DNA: TGCGCCAGCAGCTCAGGATTTACGGACTACGAGCAGTACTTC. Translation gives CASSSGFTDYEQYF.

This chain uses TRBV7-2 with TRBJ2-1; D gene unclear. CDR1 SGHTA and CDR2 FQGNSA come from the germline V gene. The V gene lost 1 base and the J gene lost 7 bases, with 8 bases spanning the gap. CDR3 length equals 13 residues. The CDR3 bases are TGTGCCAGCAGCTTAGTAGCCTCTAATGAGCAGTTCTTC. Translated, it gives CASSLVASNEQFF.

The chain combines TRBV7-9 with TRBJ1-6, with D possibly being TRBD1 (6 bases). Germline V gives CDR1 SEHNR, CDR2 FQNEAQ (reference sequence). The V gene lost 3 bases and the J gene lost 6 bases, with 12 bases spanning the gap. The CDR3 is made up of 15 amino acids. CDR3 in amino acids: CASSFGGAPNSPLHF. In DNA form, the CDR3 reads TGTGCCAGCAGCTTTGGGGGGGCCCCTAATTCACCCCTCCACTTT.

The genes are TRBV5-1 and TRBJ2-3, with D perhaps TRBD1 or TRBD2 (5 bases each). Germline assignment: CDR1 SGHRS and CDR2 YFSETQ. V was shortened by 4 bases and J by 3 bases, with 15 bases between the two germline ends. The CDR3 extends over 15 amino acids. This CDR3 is CASSPGIGGTDTQYF. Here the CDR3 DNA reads TGCGCCAGCAGCCCGGGAATTGGGGGAACAGATACGCAGTATTTT.

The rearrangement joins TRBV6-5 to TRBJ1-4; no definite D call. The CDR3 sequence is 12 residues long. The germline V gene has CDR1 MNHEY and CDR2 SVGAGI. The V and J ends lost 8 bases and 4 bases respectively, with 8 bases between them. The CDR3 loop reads CASGGGNEKLFF. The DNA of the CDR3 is TGTGCCAGCGGCGGCGGTAATGAAAAACTGTTTTTT.

The CDR3 here is CASSLGGTTQETQYF. As DNA, the CDR3 is TGCGCCAGCAGCTTAGGTGGGACTACACAAGAGACCCAGTACTTC. The chain carries TRBV5-1 and TRBJ2-5, with TRBD2 matching over 7 bases. CDR1 is SGHRS and CDR2 is YFSETQ in the germline V gene. The ends lost 2 bases at V and 2 bases at J; junction bases unmatched: 6. The CDR3 has 15 amino acids.

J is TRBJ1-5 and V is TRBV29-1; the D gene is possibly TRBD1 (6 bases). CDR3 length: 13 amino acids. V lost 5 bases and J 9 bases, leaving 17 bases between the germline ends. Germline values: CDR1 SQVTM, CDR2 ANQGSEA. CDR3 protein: CSVQQGRGAPQHF. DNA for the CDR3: TGCAGCGTTCAACAGGGCCGTGGGGCGCCCCAGCATTTT. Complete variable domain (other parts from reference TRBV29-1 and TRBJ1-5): SAVISQKPSRDICQRGTSLTIQCQVDSQVTMMFWYRQQPGQSLTLIATANQGSEATYESGFVIDKFPISRPNLTFSTLTVSNMSPEDSSIYLCSVQQGRGAPQHFGDGTRLSIL.

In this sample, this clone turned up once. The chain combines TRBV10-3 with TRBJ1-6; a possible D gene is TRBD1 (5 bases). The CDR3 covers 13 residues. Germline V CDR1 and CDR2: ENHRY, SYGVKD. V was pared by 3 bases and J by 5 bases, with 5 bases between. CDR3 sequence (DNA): TGTGCCATCAGTGACAGGGATAATTCACCCCTCCACTTT. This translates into CAISDRDNSPLHF.

This CDR3 reads CAISGQGYGYTF. The DNA of the CDR3 is TGTGCCATCAGTGGACAGGGCTATGGCTACACCTTC. The rearrangement links TRBV10-3 to TRBJ1-2; 7 bases are a match to TRBD1. CDR3 length: 12 residues. The J segment lost 4 bases and the V segment lost 4 bases, leaving 0 bases of the junction unmatched. Germline CDR1 ENHRY, CDR2 SYGVKD.

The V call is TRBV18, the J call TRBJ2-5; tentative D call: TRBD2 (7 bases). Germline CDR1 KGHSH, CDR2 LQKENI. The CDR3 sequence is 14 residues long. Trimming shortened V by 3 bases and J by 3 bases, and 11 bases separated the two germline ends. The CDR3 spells CASSPLGGEETQYF. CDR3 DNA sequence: TGTGCCAGCTCACCCCTAGGGGGGGAAGAGACCCAGTACTTC.

The CDR3 DNA follows: TGTGCCAGCAGCTACACAGGGAGCTCCTACAATGAGCAGTTCTTC. Translating it yields CASSYTGSSYNEQFF. This chain links TRBV7-3 with TRBJ2-1; the D gene is possibly TRBD1 (6 bases). Germline V gives CDR1 SGHTA, CDR2 FQGTGA. The CDR3 consists of 15 residues. V was clipped by 4 bases and J by 0 bases, with 10 bases between them.

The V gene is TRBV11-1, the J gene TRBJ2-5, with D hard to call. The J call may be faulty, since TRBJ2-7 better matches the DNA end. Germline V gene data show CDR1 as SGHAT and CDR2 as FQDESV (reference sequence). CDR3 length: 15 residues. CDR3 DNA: TGTGCCAGCAGCTTAGACCCCTTGAGCTCCTACGAGCAGTACTTC. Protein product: CASSLDPLSSYEQYF.

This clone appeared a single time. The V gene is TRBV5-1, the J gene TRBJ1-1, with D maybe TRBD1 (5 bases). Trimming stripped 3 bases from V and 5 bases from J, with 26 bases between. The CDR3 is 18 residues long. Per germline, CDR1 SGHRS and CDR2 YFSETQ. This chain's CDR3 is CASSSSTNPGRRRTEAFF. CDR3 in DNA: TGCGCCAGCAGCTCCAGCACGAATCCGGGACGGAGAAGGACTGAAGCTTTCTTT.

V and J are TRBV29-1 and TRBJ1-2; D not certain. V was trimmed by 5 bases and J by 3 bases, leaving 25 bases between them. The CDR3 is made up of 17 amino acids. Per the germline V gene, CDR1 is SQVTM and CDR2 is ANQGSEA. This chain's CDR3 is CSVTRSTTRRGDYGYTF. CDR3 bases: TGCAGCGTTACCCGAAGCACGACTCGGCGTGGGGACTATGGCTACACCTTC. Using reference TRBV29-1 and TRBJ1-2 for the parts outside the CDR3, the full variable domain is SAVISQKPSRDICQRGTSLTIQCQVDSQVTMMFWYRQQPGQSLTLIATANQGSEATYESGFVIDKFPISRPNLTFSTLTVSNMSPEDSSIYLCSVTRSTTRRGDYGYTFGSGTRLTVV.

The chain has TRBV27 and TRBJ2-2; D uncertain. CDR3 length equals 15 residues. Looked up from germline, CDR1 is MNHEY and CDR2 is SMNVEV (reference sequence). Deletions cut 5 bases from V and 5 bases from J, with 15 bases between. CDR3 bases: TGTGCCAGCAGTCCCCGCCGTCTGGGGACCGGGGAGCTGTTTTTT. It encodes CASSPRRLGTGELFF.